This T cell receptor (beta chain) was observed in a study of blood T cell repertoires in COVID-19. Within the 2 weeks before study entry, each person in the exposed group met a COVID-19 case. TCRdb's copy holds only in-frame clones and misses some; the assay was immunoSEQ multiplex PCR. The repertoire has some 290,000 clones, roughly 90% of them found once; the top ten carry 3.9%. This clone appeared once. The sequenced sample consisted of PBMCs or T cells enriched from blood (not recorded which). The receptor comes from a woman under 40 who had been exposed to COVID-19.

In DNA, the CDR3 is TGCAGCGTTGATTACCGGGACAGGGCGGGTTATGGCTACACCTTC. This translates into CSVDYRDRAGYGYTF. The genes are TRBV29-1 and TRBJ1-2; TRBD1 agrees at 9 bases. The CDR3 spans 15 residues. V shed 3 bases, J shed 5 bases, and the junction held 10 bases outside the gene matches. The V gene's germline CDR1 is SQVTM and CDR2 ANQGSEA.